A selection of T cell receptor beta chains follows, all from one sample in a study of identical twins. Using its own MiXCR run on the 5' RACE reads, TCRdb lists one record per CDR3 protein. Of some 240,000 distinct CDR3 sequences detected, roughly 10% appear once; the ten largest clones hold 9% to 10%. The sample taken for sequencing was memory T cells sorted from blood. These TCRs come from a man in his fifties or sixties in good health. The CDR3 runs from the conserved cysteine through the conserved F or W. The D gene is left open where the match is weak.

cdr3_aa v_call d_call j_call
CASSLGVELYEQYF TRBV11-2 - TRBJ2-7
CSAREGTVNTEAFF TRBV20-1 TRBD1 TRBJ1-1
CASSQSRWTVTNEQFF TRBV23-1 - TRBJ2-1
CASSQEAYYEQFF TRBV4-2 - TRBJ2-1
CSAGQGAAQPQHF TRBV20-1 TRBD1 TRBJ1-5
CSARAIDRGLETQYF TRBV20-1 TRBD1 TRBJ2-5
CSARDLGGLETQYF TRBV20-1 - TRBJ2-5
CSAPQGWGETQYF TRBV20-1 - TRBJ2-5
CASRSALTSRPSGELFF TRBV3-1 - TRBJ2-2
CASSQSGTGAPRAYEQYF TRBV5-1 TRBD1 TRBJ2-7
CASSQGNYNSPLHF TRBV7-9 - TRBJ1-6
CASSVRFNTEAFF TRBV9 - TRBJ1-1